The next 16 T cell receptor beta chains were all read from a single sample in a study of blood T cell repertoires in COVID-19. Assay used: immunoSEQ multiplex PCR; TCRdb lists only in-frame clones, some missing. The top ten clones hold 11% of a sample with roughly 200,000 clones, roughly 79% of them seen once. The specimen was peripheral blood. All receptors derive from a woman aged 40-49 years with COVID-19, enrolled during active disease.

The chain carries TRBV7-9 and TRBJ2-7; 10 bases line up with TRBD1. The CDR3 length is 15 residues. Trimming at V came to 5 bases and at J to 2 bases, leaving 6 bases not matched to a gene. CDR1 SEHNR and CDR2 FQNEAQ come from the germline V gene (reference sequence). CDR3 nucleotides: TGTGCCAGCAGCCGAGGCGGGACAGGGGCCTACGAGCAGTACTTC. It encodes CASSRGGTGAYEQYF.

The chain couples TRBV5-5 to TRBJ1-3, with a possible D match to TRBD1 (5 bases). Germline V lookup: CDR1 SGHKS, CDR2 YYEKEE (reference sequence). This CDR3 comprises 15 residues. V dropped 6 bases and J dropped 6 bases, with 19 bases sitting between them. In nucleotides, the CDR3 is TGTGCCAGCAACCACTATGGGCAGGGACTAAACACCATATATTTT. As protein: CASNHYGQGLNTIYF.

This sequence joins TRBV6-6 and TRBJ1-2; no reliable D call. V was trimmed by 6 bases and J by 2 bases, leaving 13 bases between them. The germline V gene has CDR1 MNHNY and CDR2 SVGAGI (reference sequence). The CDR3 runs to 14 residues. The CDR3 DNA reads as TGTGCCAGCAGACGCGGCGGGGAAAACTATGGCTACACCTTC. The encoded protein is CASRRGGENYGYTF.

The CDR3 loop is CASSPRARASYNEQFF. The CDR3 coding sequence is TGTGCCAGCAGCCCGAGGGCTAGGGCTTCCTACAATGAGCAGTTCTTC. This chain joins TRBV5-5 and TRBJ2-1, with D maybe TRBD2 (5 bases). The CDR3 sequence is 16 residues long. The V end lost 4 bases, the J end lost 1 base, and 15 bases lay between the germline ends. Germline CDR1 and CDR2: SGHKS and YYEKEE (reference sequence).

This clone appeared a single time. The chain recombines TRBV11-2 with TRBJ1-2; possible D gene TRBD1, 6 bases. The CDR3 runs 15 residues. In germline, CDR1 is SGHAT, CDR2 FQNNGV. The ends were cut back, 5 bases at V and 6 bases at J, with 19 bases in the middle. CDR3 DNA sequence: TGTGCCAGCAGCAGCGCGGGGGGCGCCGTGGATGGCTACACCTTC. Translating it yields CASSSAGGAVDGYTF.

The gene calls are TRBV27 and TRBJ2-3; no firm D call. The CDR3 contains 14 residues. The V gene lost 4 bases and the J gene lost 1 base, with 9 bases spanning the gap. In germline, CDR1 is MNHEY, CDR2 SMNVEV (reference sequence). CDR3 nucleotide sequence: TGTGCCAGCAGTTCCCTATACGGCACAGATACGCAGTATTTT. Translated, it gives CASSSLYGTDTQYF.

The chain joins TRBV7-2 to TRBJ1-5; D unclear. V was clipped by 4 bases and J by 6 bases, with 19 bases between them. In germline, CDR1 is SGHTA, CDR2 FQGNSA. This CDR3 contains 16 residues. The CDR3 DNA reads TGTGCCAGCAGCTACCAGACTACCGGTGGGAGTCAGCCCCAGCATTTT. It codes for CASSYQTTGGSQPQHF.

This clone showed up just once. The V gene is TRBV19, the J gene TRBJ1-1, with D tentatively TRBD1 (6 bases). The CDR3 loop spans 14 amino acids. Germline V gene data show CDR1 as LNHDA and CDR2 as SQIVND (reference sequence). Trimming cost V 3 bases and J 4 bases, with 12 bases left between them. CDR3 loop: CASSIPRGLTEAFF. CDR3 DNA: TGTGCCAGTAGTATTCCGCGGGGGCTCACTGAAGCTTTCTTT.

The chain employs TRBV2 and TRBJ1-6; 8 bases map to TRBD1. Germline V CDR1 and CDR2: SNHLY, FYNNEI. This CDR3 comprises 14 residues. V was pared by 8 bases and J by 9 bases, with 9 bases of the junction left unmatched. The CDR3 loop reads CASASTGVGSPLHF. CDR3 coding DNA: TGTGCCAGCGCGTCGACAGGGGTCGGTTCACCCCTCCACTTT.

The gene calls are TRBV5-4 and TRBJ2-1; 9 bases match TRBD2. The CDR3 has 15 amino acids. The V gene's germline CDR1 is SGHNT and CDR2 YYREEE (reference sequence). Losses at the gene ends were 8 bases for V and 4 bases for J; bases not matched to a gene: 10. In DNA, the CDR3 is TGTGCCAGTTTCCCTCAGGCGGGAGGGTACAATGAGCAGTTCTTC. Its protein product is CASFPQAGGYNEQFF.

V is TRBV27 and J is TRBJ2-4; TRBD1 aligns across 8 bases. This CDR3 region has 14 residues. The trim removed 6 bases at V and 5 bases at J, leaving 6 bases unmatched. CDR1 and CDR2 (germline): MNHEY, SMNVEV (reference sequence). Written as DNA, the CDR3 is TGTGCCAGCAGGACGACAGGGGCAGAAAACATTCAGTACTTC. Translated: CASRTTGAENIQYF.

This clone was seen at least ten times. This rearrangement joins TRBV5-1 to TRBJ2-2; the D gene is possibly TRBD1 (5 bases). This CDR3 region has 15 residues. Looked up from germline, CDR1 is SGHRS and CDR2 is YFSETQ. V was trimmed by 0 bases and J by 2 bases, leaving 8 bases between them. The CDR3 DNA follows: TGCGCCAGCAGCTTGGTCGGACAAAACACCGGGGAGCTGTTTTTT. The encoded protein is CASSLVGQNTGELFF. The variable domain in full, with the rest retrieved from reference TRBV5-1 and TRBJ2-2, is KAGVTQTPRYLIKTRGQQVTLSCSPISGHRSVSWYQQTPGQGLQFLFEYFSETQRNKGNFPGRFSGRQFSNSRSEMNVSTLELGDSALYLCASSLVGQNTGELFFGEGSRLTVL.

The chain recombines TRBV5-4 with TRBJ2-4, with a tentative D call TRBD2 (6 bases). Trimming took off 1 base at V and 1 base at J, with 15 bases between the two ends. This CDR3 spans 17 amino acids. CDR1 and CDR2 (germline): SGHNT, YYREEE (reference sequence). This CDR3 reads CASSLWLVGGAKNIQYF. CDR3 nucleotide sequence: TGTGCCAGCAGCTTGTGGTTGGTAGGAGGGGCCAAAAACATTCAGTACTTC.

This clone was counted a single time. The rearrangement uses TRBV9 and TRBJ1-4; 11 bases agree with TRBD1. Germline loops: CDR1 SGDLS, CDR2 YYNGEE. Germline trimming cut 4 bases from V and 8 bases from J; bases unmatched to any gene: 10. CDR3 length: 16 residues. This CDR3 reads CASSSYRDRGSEKLFF. CDR3 sequence (DNA): TGTGCCAGCAGCTCCTACCGGGACAGGGGGAGCGAAAAACTGTTTTTT.

This chain joins TRBV29-1 and TRBJ2-3; possibly TRBD2 for D (5 bases). Looked up from germline, CDR1 is SQVTM and CDR2 is ANQGSEA. V lost 3 bases and J 5 bases, leaving 18 bases between the germline ends. This CDR3 has 15 amino acids. CDR3 in DNA: TGCAGCGTTGATGCGGGCCGGGATTTCGAAGATACGCAGTATTTT. Amino acids: CSVDAGRDFEDTQYF.

This chain links TRBV7-2 with TRBJ2-1; 13 nucleotides match TRBD2. Germline V gene data show CDR1 as SGHTA and CDR2 as FQGNSA. V trimming: 5 bases; J trimming: 10 bases; junction bases outside the gene matches: 2. The CDR3 extends over 13 amino acids. In nucleotides, the CDR3 is TGTGCCAGCAGCAGGACTAGCGGGGGAGAGCAGTTCTTC. It yields the protein CASSRTSGGEQFF.